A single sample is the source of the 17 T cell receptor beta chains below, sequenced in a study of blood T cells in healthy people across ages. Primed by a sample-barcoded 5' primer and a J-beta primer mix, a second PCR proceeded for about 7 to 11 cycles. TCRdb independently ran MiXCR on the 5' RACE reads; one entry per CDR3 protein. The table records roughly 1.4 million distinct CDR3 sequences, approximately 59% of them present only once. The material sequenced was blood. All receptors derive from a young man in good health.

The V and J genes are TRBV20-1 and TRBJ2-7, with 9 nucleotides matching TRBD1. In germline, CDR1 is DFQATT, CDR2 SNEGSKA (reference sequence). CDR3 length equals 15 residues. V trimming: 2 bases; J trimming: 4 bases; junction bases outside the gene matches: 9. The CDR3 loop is CSARTDRGIGYEQYF. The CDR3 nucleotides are TGCAGTGCTAGAACAGACAGGGGGATTGGTTACGAGCAGTACTTC.

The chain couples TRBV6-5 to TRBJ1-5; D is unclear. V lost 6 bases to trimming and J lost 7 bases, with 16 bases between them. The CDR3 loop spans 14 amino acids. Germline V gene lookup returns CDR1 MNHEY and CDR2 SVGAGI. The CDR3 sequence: CASSPVAFEQPQHF. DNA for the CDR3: TGTGCCAGCAGCCCCGTAGCGTTTGAACAGCCCCAGCATTTT.

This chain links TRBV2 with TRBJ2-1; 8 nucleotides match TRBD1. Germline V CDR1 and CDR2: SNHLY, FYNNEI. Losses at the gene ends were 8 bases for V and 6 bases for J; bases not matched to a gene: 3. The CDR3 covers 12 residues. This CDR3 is CASVQGANEQFF. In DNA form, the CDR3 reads TGTGCCAGCGTCCAGGGGGCCAATGAGCAGTTCTTC.

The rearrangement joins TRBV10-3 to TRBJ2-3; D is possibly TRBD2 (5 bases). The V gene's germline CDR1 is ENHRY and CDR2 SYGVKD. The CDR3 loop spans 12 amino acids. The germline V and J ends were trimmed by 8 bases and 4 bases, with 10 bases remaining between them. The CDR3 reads CAIAGVPDTQYF. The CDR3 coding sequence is TGTGCCATCGCGGGCGTGCCAGATACGCAGTATTTT.

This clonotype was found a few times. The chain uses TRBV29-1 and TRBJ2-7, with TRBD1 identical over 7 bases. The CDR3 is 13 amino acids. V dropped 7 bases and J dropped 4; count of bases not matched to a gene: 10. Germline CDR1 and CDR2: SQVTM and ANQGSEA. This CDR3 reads CSAEQSQGYEQYF. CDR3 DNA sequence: TGCAGCGCGGAACAATCACAGGGGTACGAGCAGTACTTC.

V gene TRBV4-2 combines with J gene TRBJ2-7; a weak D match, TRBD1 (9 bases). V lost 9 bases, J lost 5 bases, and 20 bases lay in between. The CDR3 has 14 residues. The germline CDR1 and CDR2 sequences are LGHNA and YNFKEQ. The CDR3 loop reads CASTGGGRSDEQYF. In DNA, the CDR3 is TGTGCCAGTACAGGGGGCGGGAGGAGCGACGAGCAGTACTTC.

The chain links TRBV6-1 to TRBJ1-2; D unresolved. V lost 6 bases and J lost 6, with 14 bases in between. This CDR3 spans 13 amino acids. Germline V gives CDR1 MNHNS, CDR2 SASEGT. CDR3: CASSLREVHGYTF. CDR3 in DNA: TGTGCCAGCAGCCTCCGGGAGGTCCATGGCTACACCTTC.

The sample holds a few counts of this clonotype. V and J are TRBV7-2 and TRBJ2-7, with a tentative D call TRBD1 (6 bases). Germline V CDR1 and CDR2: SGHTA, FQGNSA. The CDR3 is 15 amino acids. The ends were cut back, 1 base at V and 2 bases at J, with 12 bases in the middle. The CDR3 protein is CASSLDHSGAYEQYF. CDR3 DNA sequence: TGTGCCAGCAGCTTAGACCACTCAGGGGCCTACGAGCAGTACTTC.

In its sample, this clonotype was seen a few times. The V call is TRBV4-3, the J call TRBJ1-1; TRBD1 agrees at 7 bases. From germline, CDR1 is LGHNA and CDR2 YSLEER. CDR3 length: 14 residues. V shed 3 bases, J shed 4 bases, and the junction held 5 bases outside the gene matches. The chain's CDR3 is CASSHGTVGTEAFF. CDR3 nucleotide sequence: TGCGCCAGCAGCCACGGGACAGTCGGCACTGAAGCTTTCTTT.

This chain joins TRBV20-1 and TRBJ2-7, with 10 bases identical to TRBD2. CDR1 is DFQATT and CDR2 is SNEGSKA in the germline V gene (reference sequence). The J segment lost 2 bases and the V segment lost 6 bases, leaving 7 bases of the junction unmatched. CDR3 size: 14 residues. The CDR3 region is CSAPTSGTPYEQYF. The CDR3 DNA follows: TGCAGTGCCCCAACTAGCGGGACTCCCTACGAGCAGTACTTC.

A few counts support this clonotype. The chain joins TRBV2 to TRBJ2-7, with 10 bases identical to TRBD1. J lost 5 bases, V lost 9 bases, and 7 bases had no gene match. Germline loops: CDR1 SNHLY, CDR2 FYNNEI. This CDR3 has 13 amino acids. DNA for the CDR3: TGTGCCAGTCAGGGACAGGGGTTCCACGAGCAGTACTTC. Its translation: CASQGQGFHEQYF.

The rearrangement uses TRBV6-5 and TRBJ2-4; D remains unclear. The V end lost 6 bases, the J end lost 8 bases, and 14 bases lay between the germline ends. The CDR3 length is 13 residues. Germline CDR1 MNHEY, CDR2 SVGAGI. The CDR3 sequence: CASREDGYDIQYF. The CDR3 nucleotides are TGTGCCAGCAGAGAGGACGGTTATGACATTCAGTACTTC.

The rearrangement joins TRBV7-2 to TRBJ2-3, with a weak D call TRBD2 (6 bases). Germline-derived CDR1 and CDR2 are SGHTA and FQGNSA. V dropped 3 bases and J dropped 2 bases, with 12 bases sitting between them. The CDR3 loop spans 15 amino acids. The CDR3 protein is CASSFGGFNTDTQYF. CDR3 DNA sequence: TGTGCCAGCAGCTTCGGGGGATTTAACACAGATACGCAGTATTTT.

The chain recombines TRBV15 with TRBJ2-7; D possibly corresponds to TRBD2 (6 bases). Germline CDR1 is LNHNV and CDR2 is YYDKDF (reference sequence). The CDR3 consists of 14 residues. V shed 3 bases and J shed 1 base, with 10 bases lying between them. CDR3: CATSSGRESYEQYF. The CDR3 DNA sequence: TGTGCCACCAGCAGCGGACGGGAGTCCTACGAGCAGTACTTC.

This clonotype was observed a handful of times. The DNA of the CDR3 is TGCGCCAGCCAACAACAGCCCACCCACGAGCAGTACTTC. Amino acid sequence: CASQQQPTHEQYF. The chain carries TRBV5-1 and TRBJ2-7; D is unresolved. Trimming removed 7 bases from V and 5 bases from J, with 16 bases in between. From germline, CDR1 is SGHRS and CDR2 YFSETQ. This CDR3 is built from 13 residues.

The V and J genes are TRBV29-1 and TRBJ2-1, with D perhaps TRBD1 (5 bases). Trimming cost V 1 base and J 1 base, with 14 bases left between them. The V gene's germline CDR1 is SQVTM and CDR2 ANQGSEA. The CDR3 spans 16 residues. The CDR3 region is CSVEVGQGLSYNEQFF. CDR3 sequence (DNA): TGCAGCGTTGAAGTTGGTCAGGGCCTTTCCTACAATGAGCAGTTCTTC.

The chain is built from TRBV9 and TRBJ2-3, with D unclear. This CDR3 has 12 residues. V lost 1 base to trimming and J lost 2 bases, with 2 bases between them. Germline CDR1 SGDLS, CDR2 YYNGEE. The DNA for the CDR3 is TGTGCCAGCAGCGTACTCACAGATACGCAGTATTTT. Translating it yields CASSVLTDTQYF.